This entry describes one TCR beta chain. Its antigen is still unknown. These data are taken from a study of cytomegalovirus exposure and HLA in healthy donors. Study in general: The study's early data release held about 85 million unique TCRs from HLA-typed donors.

General study points: Follow-up analysis seemed to connect common viral pathogens with several of the most significant clusters identified.

V shed 2 bases, J shed 3 bases, and the junction held 5 bases outside the gene matches. From germline, CDR1 is WSHSY and CDR2 SAAADI. The CDR3 runs to 15 residues. Researchers ran the PCR with 60 Vbeta and 13 Jbeta primers. In the authors' methods: Later analysis identified 88 million or so unique TCR beta chains, some 10 million shared. Libraries were prepared by immunoSEQ multiplex PCR; TCRdb keeps only in-frame clonotypes and omits some of them. The V and J calls and clone size were taken over from that table, and D and trimming were inferred from the DNA. The repertoire holds roughly 130,000 clones, with about three quarters as singletons.

J is TRBJ2-7 and V is TRBV10-2; 9 positions match TRBD1. This receptor was identified in a human donor in good health. Sequencing was carried out using PBMCs. The CDR3 loop reads CASSEPGTGIYEQYF. In DNA form, the CDR3 reads TGCGCCAGCAGTGAGCCCGGGACAGGGATCTACGAGCAGTACTTC.